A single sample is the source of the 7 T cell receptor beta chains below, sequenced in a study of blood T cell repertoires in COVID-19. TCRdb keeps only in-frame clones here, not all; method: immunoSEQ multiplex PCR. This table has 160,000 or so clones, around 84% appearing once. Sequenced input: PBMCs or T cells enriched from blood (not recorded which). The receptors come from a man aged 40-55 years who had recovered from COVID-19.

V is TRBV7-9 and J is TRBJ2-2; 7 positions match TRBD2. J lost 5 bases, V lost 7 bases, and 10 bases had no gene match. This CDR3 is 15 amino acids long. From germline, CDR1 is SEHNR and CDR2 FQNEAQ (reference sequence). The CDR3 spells CASTLGGTSTGELFF. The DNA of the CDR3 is TGTGCCAGCACCCTCGGGGGGACCTCTACCGGGGAGCTGTTTTTT.

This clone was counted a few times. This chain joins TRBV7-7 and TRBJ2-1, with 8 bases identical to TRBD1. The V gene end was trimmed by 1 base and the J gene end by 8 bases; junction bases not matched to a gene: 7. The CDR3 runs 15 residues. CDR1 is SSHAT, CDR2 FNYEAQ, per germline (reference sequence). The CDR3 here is CASSLGQGAWDEQFF. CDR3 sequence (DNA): TGTGCCAGCAGCTTAGGGCAGGGGGCATGGGATGAGCAGTTCTTC.

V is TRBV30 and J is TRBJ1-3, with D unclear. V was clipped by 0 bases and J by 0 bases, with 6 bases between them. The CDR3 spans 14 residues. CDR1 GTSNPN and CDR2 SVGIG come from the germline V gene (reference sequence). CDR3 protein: CAWSVASSGNTIYF. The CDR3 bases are TGTGCCTGGAGTGTAGCGAGCTCTGGAAACACCATATATTTT. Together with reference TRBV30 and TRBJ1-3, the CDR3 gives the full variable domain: SQTIHQWPATLVQPVGSPLSLECTVEGTSNPNLYWYRQAAGRGLQLLFYSVGIGQISSEVPQNLSASRPQDRQFILSSKKLLLSDSGFYLCAWSVASSGNTIYFGEGSWLTVV.

The CDR3 loop is CASSVKGAQNSPLHF. DNA of the CDR3: TGTGCCAGCAGTGTGAAGGGGGCGCAAAATTCACCCCTCCACTTT. V usage is TRBV2 and J usage is TRBJ1-6, with 7 bases that match TRBD1. There are 15 residues in the CDR3. Germline V gene lookup returns CDR1 SNHLY and CDR2 FYNNEI. V shed 4 bases and J 7 bases; nucleotides not matched to a gene: 7. The whole variable domain, filled in from reference TRBV2 and TRBJ1-6, reads EPEVTQTPSHQVTQMGQEVILRCVPISNHLYFYWYRQILGQKVEFLVSFYNNEISEKSEIFDDQFSVERPDGSNFTLKIRSTKLEDSAMYFCASSVKGAQNSPLHFGNGTRLTVT.

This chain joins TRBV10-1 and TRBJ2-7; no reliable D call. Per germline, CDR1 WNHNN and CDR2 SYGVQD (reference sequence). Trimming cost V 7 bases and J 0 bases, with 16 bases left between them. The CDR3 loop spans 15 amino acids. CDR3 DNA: TGCGCCAGCATAACCAAGCCTTACAGCTCCTACGAGCAGTACGTC. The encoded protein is CASITKPYSSYEQYV.

The CDR3 reads CASREGGDTYEQYV. The DNA of the CDR3 is TGCGCCAGTCGTGAGGGAGGTGACACCTACGAGCAGTACGTC. J is TRBJ2-7 and V is TRBV5-1; a possible D gene is TRBD2 (6 bases). The CDR3 covers 14 residues. Germline CDR1 is SGHRS and CDR2 is YFSETQ. The V end was cut by 8 bases, the J end by 2 bases, with 17 bases between.

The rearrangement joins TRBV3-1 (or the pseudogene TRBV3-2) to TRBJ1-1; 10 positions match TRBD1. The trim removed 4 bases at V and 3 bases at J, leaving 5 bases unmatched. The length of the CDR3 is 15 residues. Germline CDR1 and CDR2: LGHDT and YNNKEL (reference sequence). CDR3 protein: CASSLTGTGDTEAFF. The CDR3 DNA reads TGTGCCAGCAGCCTAACCGGGACAGGGGACACTGAAGCTTTCTTT.